The present T cell receptor beta chain was sequenced within a study of blood T cell repertoires in COVID-19. Study as a whole: T cells, B-cell-depleted T cells, or PBMCs provided the cDNA or gDNA that served as material.

Here immunoSEQ multiplex PCR was the method, and the copy in TCRdb shows in-frame clones only, minus some. The repertoire holds more than 65,000 clones, with about 70% as singletons. Germline CDR1 is KGHDR and CDR2 is SFDVKD. The CDR3 loop spans 14 amino acids. Trimming took 10 bases from V and 5 from J; bases not matched to a gene: 6. Source material: peripheral blood. The gene calls are TRBV24-1 and TRBJ2-1; 11 bases match TRBD2. This clonotype was obtained from a woman in her sixties or seventies with acute or convalescent COVID-19. CDR3 sequence (DNA): TGTGCCACGCAAACTAGCGGGGGTAACAATGAGCAGTTCTTC. It translates to CATQTSGGNNEQFF.